The clone carrying this T cell receptor beta chain was recorded a few times. These data belong to a study of cytomegalovirus exposure and HLA in healthy donors. Researchers ran the PCR with 60 Vbeta and 13 Jbeta primers. TCRdb's table, derived via immunoSEQ multiplex PCR, lists solely in-frame clones and lacks some. Here the sample spans under 200,000 clones, about 85% being singletons. Sequenced material: PBMCs. The receptor comes from a man in his fifties or sixties in good health and CMV-seronegative.

The CDR3 nucleotides are TGTGCCAGTAGTGTGGACAGGGGGCGGCCTGGCTACACCTTC. As protein: CASSVDRGRPGYTF. The genes are TRBV19 and TRBJ1-2; 11 bases match TRBD1. The V gene end was trimmed by 5 bases and the J gene end by 7 bases; junction bases not matched to a gene: 6. The CDR3 is made up of 14 amino acids. The germline gives CDR1 LNHDA, CDR2 SQIVND (reference sequence).